This TCR beta chain was sequenced during a study of cytomegalovirus exposure and HLA in healthy donors (dated by TCRdb to about 2017). Describing the broader study: An earlier analysis of 587 of the donors reported approximately 300 Gb of sequence data and around 110 million unique TCR beta sequences from some 180 million T cells. Approximately 310 gigabases of sequencing data and roughly 81 million unique TCR sequences made up an early release that covered approximately 700 HLA-typed donors. Among the roughly 400 genotyped donors, under 90% belonged to the genetic ancestry cluster associated with self-reported Caucasian donors. The study aimed to test whether cataloging public T cell receptors could reveal signatures of past pathogen exposure. The study used immunosequencing to profile the T cell repertoires of 666 subjects and linked those repertoires to cytomegalovirus serostatus. In addition to the first cohort of 666 subjects, a separate validation cohort of under 150 different subjects was used. To predict cytomegalovirus infection status, the study combined high-throughput TCR immunosequencing, statistical association of individual TCRs with disease status, and machine learning. A later analysis re-examined previously published TCR beta repertoires from 600 to 700 donors and added high-resolution HLA genotyping to investigate patterns of TCR occurrence. Rather than using new phenotypic data, the later analysis identified candidate immune exposures from TCR beta sequences and from how often those sequences occurred across donors. In an earlier analysis of 500 to 650 of the donors, high-throughput TCR beta sequencing was used to judge whether each TCR beta V gene segment behaved as functional or pseudogenic. Donor age, sex, ethnicity and CMV serostatus were collected together with the repertoire data. A later genetic analysis took genome-wide SNP genotypes for about 65% of the roughly 670 donors and used that subset as a discovery cohort. All discovery cohort repertoires had been generated using a single sequencing platform. Both class I and class II loci were covered by HLA typing, at four-digit resolution. Typing coverage varied by locus: roughly 620-640 donors for A, B, C, DRB1 and DQB1; approximately 520 for DQA1; over 600 for DPA1; more than 450 for DPB1. A handful of DR-DQ haplotypes were handled as single units for association and clustering because linkage in the cohort was strong. Among around 400 genotyped donors of the cohort, an average of approximately 240,000 unique TCR beta nucleotide sequences were sequenced per donor, roughly 18% of them non-productive. What the research found in general, with its limitations: Because counts were too low, 15 to 20 rarely observed V segments, including chromosome 9 orphons, were excluded from the earlier analysis of several hundred of the donors. Broadly in line with IMGT annotations, most TCR beta V segments showed up in productive rearrangements about 90% or about 30% of the time in an earlier analysis of under 700 of the donors. Because HLA typing was unavailable for some donors at each locus, only the typed subset was used in association tests. A later analysis reported that several top co-occurrence clusters appeared linked to parvovirus B19, influenza, CMV and Epstein-Barr virus. In vitro tests confirmed that a few of the cytomegalovirus-associated TCR beta chains recognize cytomegalovirus antigens. Some IMGT-functional V segments, including TRBV6-2 and TRBV6-3, could not be told apart with the 87-base-pair reads, so those segments were excluded. The only immune exposure information available for the cohort was CMV serostatus. In a later genetic analysis, fewer N-insertions in productive TCRs were reported among donors in an Asian-associated ancestry cluster than the 666-donor mean. At a false discovery rate of 0.05, a later analysis linked about 17,000 TCR beta sequences to specific HLA alleles. Most CMV-associated TCR beta chains appeared to be HLA-restricted in a later analysis, and the HLA associations seemed to be driven largely by CMV exposure. While some public TCRs were present in many individuals, most TCR sequences turned up only very rarely across donors. An association between a missense DCLRE1C variant and V-gene and J-gene trimming of TCR beta chains was found in a later genetic analysis and replicated in an independent cohort. The cohort was sequenced for TCR beta chains only, and without alpha or paired-chain data the features that could be detected were limited. Compared with equally common non-associated chains, HLA-associated TCR beta chains in a later analysis were more clonally expanded and had lower generation probabilities. Roughly uniform sequencing depth across donors was assumed in presence/absence analyses, although this assumption may not hold. In the study, around 150 TCR beta chains were listed as associated with cytomegalovirus. The sequencing pipeline was judged likely to have produced a cluster of highly shared sequence variants as a technical artifact. In both the original and validation cohorts, the classifier was reported to diagnose cytomegalovirus status with high specificity and sensitivity. Linkage disequilibrium might explain the correlated functional status among segregating V segments, but an unknown experimental factor could not be ruled out. In a later analysis, TCR association rates were found to vary across HLA loci, with the most associated TCRs seen for DRB1 alleles and the fewest for HLA-C alleles. According to the authors, the approach could potentially be generalized to other disease states and immunological phenotypes. A further reported finding was that TCR beta sequences accurately predicted the HLA-A and HLA-B alleles for most subjects in the first cohort. When HLA alleles, especially DR and DQ, strongly co-occurred, TCR associations were difficult to assign to individual alleles.

For CDR1 and CDR2, the germline V gene (reference sequence) lists LNHDA and SQIVND. V is pruned by 2 bases and J by 0 bases, leaving 4 bases of the junction without a gene match. The CDR3 has 16 amino acids, counting the end cysteine and phenylalanine. Here the CDR3 DNA is all that survives: 48 bases in frame from base 1. The cohort consisted of some 670 healthy bone marrow donors. Cohort members were all nominally healthy when sampled, although unrecorded immune exposures were likely present. The donor tested CMV seronegative and was one of the 352 seronegative cohort members. Every donor gave a peripheral blood sample, and the peripheral blood mononuclear cells from that sample were used for TCR beta sequencing. Genomic DNA extraction from the blood cell samples was performed with the Qiagen DNeasy Blood Extraction Kit. The library was generated by the immunoSEQ multiplex PCR assay. For the multiplex PCR, a mixture combining 60 forward primers for TCR Vbeta segments and 13 reverse primers for TCR Jbeta segments was used. The CDR3 region of rearranged TCR beta genes was amplified from genomic DNA with a multiplex PCR assay. The amplified TCR beta libraries were sequenced on the Illumina HiSeq System as 87-base-pair reads. Per the source publication's procedure: In a later analysis, 70 million to 95 million unique TCR beta chains were counted across the 650 to 750 repertoires, and about 10 million of these chains were shared by at least two donors. Raw reads were error-corrected and collapsed into unique sequences with a nearest-neighbor algorithm that merged closely related sequences to remove PCR and sequencing errors. V, D and J gene segments were assigned by aligning CDR3 sequences to IMGT reference sequences. For a sequence to be retained, a match of at least six nucleotides to both a V gene segment and a J gene segment was required. A rearrangement counted as productive if the CDR3 had no stop codons and remained in frame with V and J, and every other rearrangement counted as non-productive. Following IMGT convention, CDR3 was defined as the stretch from the second conserved V-encoded cysteine up to the conserved J-encoded phenylalanine. The earlier analysis of a few hundred of the donors excluded sequences that lacked an unambiguous match to a single V gene segment. An earlier analysis of 587 of the donors classified V segments as functional when productive rearrangements were above 56.7% and as segregating when the standard deviation between donors was above 5%. A statistical classification framework was built for diagnosing cytomegalovirus status from the catalog of TCR beta chain sequences. V and J gene assignment, in a later analysis, came from comparing TCR nucleotide sequences with IMGT/GENE-DB human TR gene sequences. A later analysis assigned CDR3 sequences and most-parsimonious VDJ recombination scenarios with the TCRdist pipeline. In a later analysis, each TCR beta chain was defined by its CDR3 amino acid sequence together with its V-gene family, and reads lacking a unique V-gene family were excluded. In a later analysis, 450 to 600 highly shared, low-generation-probability nucleotide sequences were removed to address suspected cross-contamination and a sequencing artifact. In a later analysis, a clonal expansion index for each public chain was calculated from normalized within-repertoire ranks of inferred template counts. A later analysis computed generation probabilities with a VDJ recombination model fitted to out-of-frame rearrangements, and checked the results against IGoR. A later analysis scored TCR-TCR, TCR-HLA and TCR-CMV co-occurrence with hypergeometric tests, applying a repertoire-size bias correction to TCR pairs. A later analysis estimated false discovery rates by permuting HLA or CMV assignments 20 times. A later analysis grouped co-occurring TCRs with DBSCAN, adding TCRdist sequence similarity when clustering within HLA-allele-positive subsets. Repertoires with fewer than 30,000 or more than 120,000 public chains were left out of co-occurrence clustering, as were five repertoires with anomalous nucleotide sharing. TCRdb took this table from immuneACCESS and kept in-frame rearrangements with V and J called. Such tables lack part of the clones; where checked against another copy, unresolved V genes explain under half of the gap, and the rest is unexplained. V, J and clone size are taken as reported in that table, and D and trimming were inferred from the DNA itself. The sample has some 160,000 clones on record, nearly 80% of them singletons. Around 3.3% of the sample is held by the ten biggest clonotypes.

On this clone: Its antigen remains undetermined. It has no much larger one-base neighbor in the sample; base qualities were not kept.

The sequenced sample was PBMCs. The receptor comes from a woman aged 35 to 49 in good health and CMV-seronegative. The chain was built from TRBV19 and TRBJ1-1, with 9 middle bases fitting TRBD1. The CDR3 region reads CASSITGGKLNTEAFF. The bases read TGTGCCAGTAGTATAACAGGGGGCAAATTGAACACTGAAGCTTTCTTT.